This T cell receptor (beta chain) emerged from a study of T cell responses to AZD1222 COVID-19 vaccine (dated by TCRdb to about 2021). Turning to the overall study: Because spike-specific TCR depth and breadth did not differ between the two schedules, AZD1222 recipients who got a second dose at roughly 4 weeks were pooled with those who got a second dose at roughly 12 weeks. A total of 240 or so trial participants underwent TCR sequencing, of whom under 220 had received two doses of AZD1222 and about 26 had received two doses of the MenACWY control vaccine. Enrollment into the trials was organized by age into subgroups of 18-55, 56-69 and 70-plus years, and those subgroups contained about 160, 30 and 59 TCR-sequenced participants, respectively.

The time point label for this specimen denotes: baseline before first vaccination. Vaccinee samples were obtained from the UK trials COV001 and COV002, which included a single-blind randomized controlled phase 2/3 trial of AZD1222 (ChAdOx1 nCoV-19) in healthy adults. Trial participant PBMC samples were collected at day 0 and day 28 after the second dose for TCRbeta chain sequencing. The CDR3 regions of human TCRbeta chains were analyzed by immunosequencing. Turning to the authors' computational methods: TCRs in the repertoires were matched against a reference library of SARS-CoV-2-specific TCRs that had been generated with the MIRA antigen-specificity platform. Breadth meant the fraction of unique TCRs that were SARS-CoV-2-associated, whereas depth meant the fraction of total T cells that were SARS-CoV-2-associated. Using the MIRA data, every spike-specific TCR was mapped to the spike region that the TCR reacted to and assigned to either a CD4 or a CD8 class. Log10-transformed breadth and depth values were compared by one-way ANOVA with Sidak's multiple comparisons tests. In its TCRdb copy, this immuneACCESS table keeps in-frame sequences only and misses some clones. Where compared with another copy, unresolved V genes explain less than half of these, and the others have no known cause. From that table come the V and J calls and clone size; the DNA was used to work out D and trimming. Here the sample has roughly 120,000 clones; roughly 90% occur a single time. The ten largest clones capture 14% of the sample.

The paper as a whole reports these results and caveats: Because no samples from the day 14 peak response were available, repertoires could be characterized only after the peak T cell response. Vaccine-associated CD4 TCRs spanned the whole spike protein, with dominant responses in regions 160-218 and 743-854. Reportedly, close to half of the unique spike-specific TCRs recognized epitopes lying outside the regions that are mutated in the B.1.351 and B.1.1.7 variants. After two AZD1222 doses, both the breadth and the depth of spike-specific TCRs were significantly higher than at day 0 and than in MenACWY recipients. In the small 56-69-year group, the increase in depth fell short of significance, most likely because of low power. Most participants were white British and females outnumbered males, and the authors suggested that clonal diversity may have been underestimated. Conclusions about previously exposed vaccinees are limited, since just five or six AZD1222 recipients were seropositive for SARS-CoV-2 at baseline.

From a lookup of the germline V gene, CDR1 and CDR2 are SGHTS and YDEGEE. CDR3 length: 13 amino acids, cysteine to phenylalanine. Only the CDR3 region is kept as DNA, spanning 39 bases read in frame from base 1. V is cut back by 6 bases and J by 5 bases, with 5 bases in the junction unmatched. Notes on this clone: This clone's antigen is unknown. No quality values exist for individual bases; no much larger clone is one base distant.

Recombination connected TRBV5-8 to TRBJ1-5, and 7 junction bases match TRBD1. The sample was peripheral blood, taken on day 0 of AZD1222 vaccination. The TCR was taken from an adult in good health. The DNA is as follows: TGTGCCAGCACCCTACAGGGGCATCAGCCCCAGCATTTT. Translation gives CASTLQGHQPQHF.